These T cell receptor beta chains were read from a single sample in a study of regulatory T cells in long-lasting Graves disease. TCRdb used MiXCR to reprocess the multiplex PCR reads, holding one entry per CDR3 protein. This table has under 450,000 distinct CDR3 sequences, approximately 12% appearing once. This sample was also put to use in a study of T cells in Graves' hyperthyroidism and ophthalmopathy.

Specimen: peripheral blood mononuclear cells (PBMCs), collected at new diagnosis, from a patient treated with antithyroid drugs. The source is a woman between 18 and 30 years old with Graves disease. The CDR3 runs from the conserved cysteine through the conserved F or W. Fields, in order: clone size, V gene, D gene, J gene, CDR3 protein, CDR3 DNA. D genes are given only for firm matches. Rows give clone size only sometimes, using once, few, many, or a class for an expanded clone.

clone_size: many; v_call: TRBV11-2; d_call: TRBD1; j_call: TRBJ1-1; cdr3_aa: CASSHPDRVTEAFF; cdr3_nt: TGTGCCAGCAGCCACCCCGACAGGGTCACTGAAGCTTTCTTT
clone_size: many; v_call: TRBV6-2/TRBV6-3; d_call: .; j_call: TRBJ1-5; cdr3_aa: CASSYWDGQPQHF; cdr3_nt: TGTGCCAGCAGTTATTGGGATGGCCAGCCCCAGCATTTT
clone_size: many; v_call: TRBV2; d_call: .; j_call: TRBJ2-3; cdr3_aa: CTSRRRGAEDTQYF; cdr3_nt: TGTACCAGCAGGCGACGGGGGGCCGAGGATACGCAGTATTTT
clone_size: .; v_call: TRBV4-3; d_call: .; j_call: TRBJ2-2; cdr3_aa: CASSQGIATGELFF; cdr3_nt: TGCGCCAGCAGCCAAGGGATAGCTACCGGGGAGCTGTTTTTT
clone_size: .; v_call: TRBV4-3; d_call: TRBD1; j_call: TRBJ2-5; cdr3_aa: CASSRIDRGGQTQYF; cdr3_nt: TGCGCCAGCAGCCGGATAGACAGGGGAGGCCAGACCCAGTACTTC
clone_size: many; v_call: TRBV19; d_call: .; j_call: TRBJ1-1; cdr3_aa: CASSFRPGHPGSTEAFF; cdr3_nt: TGTGCCAGTAGTTTTCGTCCGGGACACCCTGGGAGCACTGAAGCTTTCTTT
clone_size: many; v_call: TRBV6-1; d_call: .; j_call: TRBJ2-5; cdr3_aa: CASSRPGEKTQYF; cdr3_nt: TGTGCCAGCAGTCGCCCAGGGGAGAAGACCCAGTACTTC
clone_size: many; v_call: TRBV7-2; d_call: .; j_call: TRBJ2-5; cdr3_aa: CASKVSGQETQYF; cdr3_nt: TGTGCCAGCAAAGTCTCGGGCCAAGAGACCCAGTACTTC
clone_size: many; v_call: TRBV11-2; d_call: TRBD1; j_call: TRBJ1-4; cdr3_aa: CASGRDRNEKLFF; cdr3_nt: TGTGCCAGCGGACGGGACAGGAATGAAAAACTGTTTTTT
clone_size: few; v_call: TRBV2; d_call: .; j_call: TRBJ1-3; cdr3_aa: CAILKGGTGNTIYF; cdr3_nt: TGTGCCATACTTAAGGGGGGGACCGGCAACACCATATATTTT
clone_size: .; v_call: TRBV20-1; d_call: TRBD2; j_call: TRBJ2-1; cdr3_aa: CSARVVKLAEIYNEQFF; cdr3_nt: TGCAGTGCTAGAGTGGTCAAACTAGCGGAGATCTACAATGAGCAGTTCTTC
clone_size: .; v_call: TRBV7-8; d_call: TRBD1; j_call: TRBJ1-2; cdr3_aa: CASSPPGQGGYGYTF; cdr3_nt: TGTGCCAGCAGCCCCCCAGGACAGGGCGGCTATGGCTACACCTTC
clone_size: many; v_call: TRBV6-1; d_call: .; j_call: TRBJ1-6; cdr3_aa: CASTPAGSPLHF; cdr3_nt: TGTGCCAGCACCCCGGCGGGATCACCCCTCCACTTT
clone_size: many; v_call: TRBV4-1; d_call: .; j_call: TRBJ2-7; cdr3_aa: CASSQAPRGTFDYSYEQYF; cdr3_nt: TGCGCCAGCAGCCAAGCCCCCAGGGGAACTTTTGACTACTCCTACGAGCAGTACTTC
clone_size: many; v_call: TRBV20-1; d_call: .; j_call: TRBJ2-1; cdr3_aa: CSARPGESYNEQFF; cdr3_nt: TGCAGTGCTAGGCCCGGGGAGTCCTACAATGAGCAGTTCTTC
clone_size: many; v_call: TRBV6-9; d_call: .; j_call: TRBJ2-5; cdr3_aa: CASSYSGSSQETQYF; cdr3_nt: TGTGCCAGCAGTTACTCTGGCTCCTCACAAGAGACCCAGTACTTC
clone_size: many; v_call: TRBV6-2/TRBV6-3; d_call: TRBD1; j_call: TRBJ2-7; cdr3_aa: CASSRTGTGGDSYEQYF; cdr3_nt: TGTGCCAGCAGTCGCACCGGGACAGGGGGCGATTCCTACGAGCAGTACTTC
clone_size: few; v_call: TRBV4-3; d_call: .; j_call: TRBJ1-6; cdr3_aa: CASSQEVDRGMALHF; cdr3_nt: TGCGCCAGCAGCCAAGAGGTGGACCGGGGGATGGCCCTCCACTTT
clone_size: .; v_call: TRBV4-1; d_call: .; j_call: TRBJ2-3; cdr3_aa: CASSPRTLTDTQYF; cdr3_nt: TGCGCCAGCAGCCCCCGCACGCTCACAGATACGCAGTATTTT
clone_size: many; v_call: TRBV24-1; d_call: .; j_call: TRBJ2-1; cdr3_aa: CATSDWSGYNEQFF; cdr3_nt: TGTGCCACCAGTGACTGGAGCGGGTACAATGAGCAGTTCTTC
clone_size: many; v_call: TRBV7-2; d_call: TRBD2; j_call: TRBJ2-5; cdr3_aa: CASSITGTNEGTQYF; cdr3_nt: TGTGCCAGCAGCATAACCGGGACTAACGAAGGGACCCAGTACTTC
clone_size: .; v_call: TRBV5-4; d_call: .; j_call: TRBJ2-1; cdr3_aa: CASSFKGSNEQFF; cdr3_nt: TGTGCCAGCAGCTTTAAGGGTAGCAATGAGCAGTTCTTC
clone_size: few; v_call: TRBV20-1; d_call: .; j_call: TRBJ2-7; cdr3_aa: CSTKKKTASSYEQYF; cdr3_nt: TGCAGTACAAAAAAGAAGACTGCAAGCTCCTACGAGCAGTACTTC
clone_size: many; v_call: TRBV7-6; d_call: .; j_call: TRBJ2-2; cdr3_aa: CASARWGGVNTGELFF; cdr3_nt: TGTGCCAGCGCCAGGTGGGGCGGGGTCAACACCGGGGAGCTGTTTTTT
clone_size: many; v_call: TRBV28; d_call: .; j_call: TRBJ2-1; cdr3_aa: CASSSSIMSLGKGLYNEQFF; cdr3_nt: TGTGCCAGCAGCTCTTCCATTATGAGTCTGGGTAAGGGGCTTTACAATGAGCAGTTCTTC
clone_size: many; v_call: TRBV28; d_call: .; j_call: TRBJ1-6; cdr3_aa: CASSALRVRESPLHF; cdr3_nt: TGTGCCAGCAGTGCGCTCAGGGTAAGGGAGTCACCCCTCCACTTT
clone_size: many; v_call: TRBV6-1; d_call: .; j_call: TRBJ2-7; cdr3_aa: CASSLLGGLGAYEQYF; cdr3_nt: TGTGCCAGCAGCCTACTCGGGGGGCTAGGGGCCTACGAGCAGTACTTC
clone_size: many; v_call: TRBV2; d_call: .; j_call: TRBJ2-1; cdr3_aa: CASSVEAENNEQFF; cdr3_nt: TGTGCCAGCAGTGTAGAAGCGGAGAACAATGAGCAGTTCTTC
clone_size: many; v_call: TRBV12-3/TRBV12-4; d_call: TRBD2; j_call: TRBJ2-1; cdr3_aa: CASSLHLGRLAGGGNEQFF; cdr3_nt: TGTGCCAGCAGTCTCCACCTTGGGAGGCTAGCGGGGGGCGGGAATGAGCAGTTCTTC
clone_size: few; v_call: TRBV6-1; d_call: .; j_call: TRBJ1-1; cdr3_aa: CASSPFPNTEAFF; cdr3_nt: TGTGCCAGCAGCCCCTTCCCGAACACTGAAGCTTTCTTT
clone_size: many; v_call: TRBV18; d_call: .; j_call: TRBJ2-2; cdr3_aa: CASSPDLNTGELFF; cdr3_nt: TGTGCCAGCTCACCTGACCTGAACACCGGGGAGCTGTTTTTT
clone_size: many; v_call: TRBV12-3/TRBV12-4; d_call: .; j_call: TRBJ1-2; cdr3_aa: CASSADDRFYGYTF; cdr3_nt: TGTGCCAGCAGCGCCGATGACAGATTCTATGGCTACACCTTC
clone_size: few; v_call: TRBV5-1; d_call: .; j_call: TRBJ2-1; cdr3_aa: CASSIPMGNNEQFF; cdr3_nt: TGCGCCAGCAGCATCCCCATGGGAAACAATGAGCAGTTCTTC
clone_size: many; v_call: TRBV11-2; d_call: .; j_call: TRBJ1-5; cdr3_aa: CASSFTGNQPQHF; cdr3_nt: TGTGCCAGCAGCTTTACGGGGAATCAGCCCCAGCATTTT
clone_size: few; v_call: TRBV29-1; d_call: .; j_call: TRBJ2-7; cdr3_aa: CSVLIGPITYEQYF; cdr3_nt: TGCAGCGTCCTCATTGGACCCATAACCTACGAGCAGTACTTC
clone_size: few; v_call: TRBV7-9; d_call: TRBD1; j_call: TRBJ1-2; cdr3_aa: CASSPVTGVPGYGYTF; cdr3_nt: TGTGCCAGCAGCCCCGTCACAGGGGTCCCTGGTTATGGCTACACCTTC
clone_size: .; v_call: TRBV5-1; d_call: .; j_call: TRBJ1-1; cdr3_aa: CASSLGSYPTSGGLNTEAFF; cdr3_nt: TGCGCCAGCAGCTTAGGATCGTACCCGACTAGCGGGGGCCTGAACACTGAAGCTTTCTTT
clone_size: many; v_call: TRBV20-1; d_call: TRBD2; j_call: TRBJ2-1; cdr3_aa: CSARGTSGGVVDEQFF; cdr3_nt: TGCAGTGCGAGAGGGACTAGCGGGGGGGTAGTCGATGAGCAGTTCTTC
clone_size: many; v_call: TRBV28; d_call: TRBD2; j_call: TRBJ2-7; cdr3_aa: CASSPAGGVYYEQYF; cdr3_nt: TGTGCCAGCAGTCCGGCGGGAGGTGTATACTACGAGCAGTACTTC
clone_size: few; v_call: TRBV5-1; d_call: TRBD2; j_call: TRBJ2-2; cdr3_aa: CASSLPGPSGLGTPTSGELFF; cdr3_nt: TGCGCCAGCAGCTTGCCCGGTCCATCGGGACTAGGCACTCCTACTTCCGGGGAGCTGTTTTTT
clone_size: .; v_call: TRBV7-9; d_call: TRBD2; j_call: TRBJ2-3; cdr3_aa: CASSDLAGEKRTDTQYF; cdr3_nt: TGTGCCAGCTCGGACCTAGCGGGGGAGAAACGCACAGATACGCAGTATTTT
clone_size: many; v_call: TRBV2; d_call: .; j_call: TRBJ1-4; cdr3_aa: CASSEILSGGEKLFF; cdr3_nt: TGTGCCAGTAGTGAGATCCTGTCGGGGGGTGAAAAACTGTTTTTT
clone_size: many; v_call: TRBV20-1; d_call: .; j_call: TRBJ2-5; cdr3_aa: CSARSSTRQETQYF; cdr3_nt: TGCAGTGCTAGATCCTCGACTAGGCAAGAGACCCAGTACTTC
clone_size: many; v_call: TRBV7-2; d_call: .; j_call: TRBJ2-2; cdr3_aa: CASSLVGGIDTGELFF; cdr3_nt: TGTGCCAGCAGCTTAGTAGGGGGGATCGACACCGGGGAGCTGTTTTTT
clone_size: many; v_call: TRBV4-1; d_call: TRBD1; j_call: TRBJ1-1; cdr3_aa: CASSQGDRGGTEAFF; cdr3_nt: TGCGCCAGCAGCCAGGGGGACAGGGGAGGCACTGAAGCTTTCTTT
clone_size: few; v_call: TRBV7-2; d_call: TRBD2; j_call: TRBJ2-1; cdr3_aa: CASRGTRYNEQFF; cdr3_nt: TGTGCCAGCAGGGGGACTAGATACAATGAGCAGTTCTTC
clone_size: many; v_call: TRBV27; d_call: .; j_call: TRBJ1-5; cdr3_aa: CASSLGYNQPQHF; cdr3_nt: TGTGCCAGCAGTTTAGGGTACAATCAGCCCCAGCATTTT
clone_size: many; v_call: TRBV9; d_call: .; j_call: TRBJ2-2; cdr3_aa: CASSVSGPSTGELFF; cdr3_nt: TGTGCCAGCAGCGTCTCCGGGCCGAGCACCGGGGAGCTGTTTTTT
clone_size: few; v_call: TRBV20-1; d_call: .; j_call: TRBJ1-2; cdr3_aa: CSARYPGLDGYTF; cdr3_nt: TGCAGTGCTAGATACCCAGGGCTTGACGGCTACACCTTC